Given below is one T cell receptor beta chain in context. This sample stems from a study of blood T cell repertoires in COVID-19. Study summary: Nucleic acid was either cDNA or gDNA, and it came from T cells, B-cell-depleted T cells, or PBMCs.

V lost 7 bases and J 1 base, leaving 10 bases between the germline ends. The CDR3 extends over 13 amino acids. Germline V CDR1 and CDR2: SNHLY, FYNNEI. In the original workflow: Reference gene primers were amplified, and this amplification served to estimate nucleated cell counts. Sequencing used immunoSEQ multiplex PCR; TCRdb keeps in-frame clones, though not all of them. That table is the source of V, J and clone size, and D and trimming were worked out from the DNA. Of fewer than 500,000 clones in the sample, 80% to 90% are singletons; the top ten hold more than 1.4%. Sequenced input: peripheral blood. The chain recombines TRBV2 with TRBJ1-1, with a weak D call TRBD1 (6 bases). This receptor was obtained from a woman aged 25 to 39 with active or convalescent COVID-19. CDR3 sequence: CASTGQQNTEAFF. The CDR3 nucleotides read TGTGCCAGCACTGGACAGCAGAACACTGAAGCTTTCTTT.